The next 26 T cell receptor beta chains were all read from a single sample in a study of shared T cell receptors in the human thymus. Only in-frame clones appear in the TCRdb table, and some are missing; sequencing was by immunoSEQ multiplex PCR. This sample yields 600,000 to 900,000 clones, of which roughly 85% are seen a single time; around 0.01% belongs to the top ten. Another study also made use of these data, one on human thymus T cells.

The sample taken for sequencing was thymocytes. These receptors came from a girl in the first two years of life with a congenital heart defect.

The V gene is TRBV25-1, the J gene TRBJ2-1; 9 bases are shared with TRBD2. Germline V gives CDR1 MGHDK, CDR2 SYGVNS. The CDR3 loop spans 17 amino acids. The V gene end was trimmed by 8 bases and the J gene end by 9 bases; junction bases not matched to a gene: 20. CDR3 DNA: TGTGCCAGCGCCGGGGGGCGAAGCGGGGGGATGTATAGTGAGCAGTTCTTC. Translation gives CASAGGRSGGMYSEQFF.

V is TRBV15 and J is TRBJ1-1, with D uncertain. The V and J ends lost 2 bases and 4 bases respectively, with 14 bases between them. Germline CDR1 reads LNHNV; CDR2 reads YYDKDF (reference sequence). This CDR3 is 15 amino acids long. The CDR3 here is CATSRITWSGTEAFF. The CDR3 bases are TGTGCCACCAGCAGAATTACCTGGTCGGGCACTGAAGCTTTCTTT.

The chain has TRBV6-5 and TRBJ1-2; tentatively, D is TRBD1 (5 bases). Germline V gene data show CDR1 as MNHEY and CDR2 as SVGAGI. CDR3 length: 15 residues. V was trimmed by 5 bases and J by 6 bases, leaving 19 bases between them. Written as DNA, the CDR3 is TGTGCCAGCAGTAAAAGGCCCGCAGGGTACGATGGCTACACCTTC. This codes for CASSKRPAGYDGYTF.

The DNA for the CDR3 is TGTGCCAGCAGTCGGACAGTTTTTAATGAAAAACTGTTTTTT. Translated: CASSRTVFNEKLFF. V and J are TRBV6-5 and TRBJ1-4, with D possibly matching TRBD1 (6 bases). CDR1 and CDR2 from the germline V gene are MNHEY and SVGAGI. The CDR3 length is 14 residues. V dropped 5 bases and J dropped 4 bases, with 11 bases sitting between them.

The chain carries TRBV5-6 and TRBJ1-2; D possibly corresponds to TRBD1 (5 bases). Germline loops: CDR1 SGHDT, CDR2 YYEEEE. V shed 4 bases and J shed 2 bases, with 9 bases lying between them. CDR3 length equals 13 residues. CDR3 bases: TGTGCCAGCAGCGCCTCAGGGAACTATGGCTACACCTTC. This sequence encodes CASSASGNYGYTF.

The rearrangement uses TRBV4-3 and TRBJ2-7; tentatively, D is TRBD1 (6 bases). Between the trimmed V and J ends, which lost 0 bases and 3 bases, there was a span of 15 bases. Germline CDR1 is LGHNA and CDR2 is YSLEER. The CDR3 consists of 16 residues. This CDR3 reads CASSQELWDTYYEQYF. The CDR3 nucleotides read TGCGCCAGCAGCCAAGAATTATGGGACACGTACTACGAGCAGTACTTC.

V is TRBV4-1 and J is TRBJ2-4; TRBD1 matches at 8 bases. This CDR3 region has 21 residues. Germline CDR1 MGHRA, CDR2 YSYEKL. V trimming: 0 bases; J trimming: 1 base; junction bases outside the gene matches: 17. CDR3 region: CASSQESSETGDLGAKNIQYF. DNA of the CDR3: TGCGCCAGCAGCCAAGAAAGTTCAGAGACAGGGGACCTTGGGGCCAAAAACATTCAGTACTTC.

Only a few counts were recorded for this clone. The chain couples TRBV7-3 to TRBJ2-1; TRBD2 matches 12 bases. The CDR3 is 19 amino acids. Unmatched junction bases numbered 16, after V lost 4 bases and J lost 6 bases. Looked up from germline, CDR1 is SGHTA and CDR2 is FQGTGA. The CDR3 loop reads CASSSRGWLAGGPGNEQFF. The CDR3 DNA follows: TGTGCCAGCAGCTCCCGGGGGTGGCTAGCGGGGGGGCCGGGCAATGAGCAGTTCTTC.

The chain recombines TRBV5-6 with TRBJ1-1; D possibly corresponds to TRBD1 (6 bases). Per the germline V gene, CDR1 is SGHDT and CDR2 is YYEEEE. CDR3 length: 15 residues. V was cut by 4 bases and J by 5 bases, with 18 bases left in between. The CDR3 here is CASSIPGVRVTEAFF. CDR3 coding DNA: TGTGCCAGCAGCATTCCAGGGGTCAGGGTGACTGAAGCTTTCTTT.

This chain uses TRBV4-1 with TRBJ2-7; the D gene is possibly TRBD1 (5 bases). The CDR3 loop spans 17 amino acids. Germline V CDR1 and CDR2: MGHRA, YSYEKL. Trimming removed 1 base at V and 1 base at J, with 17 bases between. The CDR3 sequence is CASSQGSPVQGSYEQYF. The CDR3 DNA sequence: TGCGCCAGCAGCCAAGGAAGCCCAGTGCAGGGTTCCTACGAGCAGTACTTC.

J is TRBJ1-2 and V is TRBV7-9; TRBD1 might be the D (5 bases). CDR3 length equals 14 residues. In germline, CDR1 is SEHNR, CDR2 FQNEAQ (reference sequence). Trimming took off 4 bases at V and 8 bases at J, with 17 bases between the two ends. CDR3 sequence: CASSYQTAPDGYTF. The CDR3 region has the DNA TGTGCCAGCAGCTATCAGACAGCCCCAGACGGCTACACCTTC.

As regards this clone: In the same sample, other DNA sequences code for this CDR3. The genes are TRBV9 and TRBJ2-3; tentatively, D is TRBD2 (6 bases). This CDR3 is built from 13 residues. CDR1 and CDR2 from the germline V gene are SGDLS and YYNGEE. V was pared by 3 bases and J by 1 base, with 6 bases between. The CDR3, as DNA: TGTGCCAGCAGCGCGGGGGGCACAGATACGCAGTATTTT. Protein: CASSAGGTDTQYF.

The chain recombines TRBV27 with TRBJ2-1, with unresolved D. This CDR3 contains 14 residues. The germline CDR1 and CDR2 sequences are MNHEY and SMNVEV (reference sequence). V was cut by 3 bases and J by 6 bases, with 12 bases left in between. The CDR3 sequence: CASSFGGPGNEQFF. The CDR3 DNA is TGTGCCAGCAGTTTCGGCGGCCCGGGCAATGAGCAGTTCTTC.

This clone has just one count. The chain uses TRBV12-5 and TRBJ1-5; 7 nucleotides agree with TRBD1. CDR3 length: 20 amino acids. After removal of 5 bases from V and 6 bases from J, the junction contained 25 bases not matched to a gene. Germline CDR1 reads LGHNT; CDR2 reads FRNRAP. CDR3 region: CASGPEETGKVAPEGQPQHF. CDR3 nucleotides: TGTGCTAGTGGTCCCGAAGAGACAGGGAAAGTAGCCCCCGAGGGTCAGCCCCAGCATTTT.

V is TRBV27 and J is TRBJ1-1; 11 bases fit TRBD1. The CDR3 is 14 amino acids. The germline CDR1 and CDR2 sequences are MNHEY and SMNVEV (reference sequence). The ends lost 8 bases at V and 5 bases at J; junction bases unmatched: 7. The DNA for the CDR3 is TGTGCCAGCCGGGACAGGGGGTCTCGGACTGAAGCTTTCTTT. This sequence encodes CASRDRGSRTEAFF.

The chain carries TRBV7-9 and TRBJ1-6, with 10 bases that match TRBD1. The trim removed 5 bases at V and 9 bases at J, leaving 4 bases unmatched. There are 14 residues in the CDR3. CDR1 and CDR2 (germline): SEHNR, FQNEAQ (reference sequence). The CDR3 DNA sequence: TGTGCCAGCAGCATTGACAGGGGGCCTTCACCCCTCCACTTT. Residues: CASSIDRGPSPLHF. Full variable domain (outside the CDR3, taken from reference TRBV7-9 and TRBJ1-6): DTGVSQNPRHKITKRGQNVTFRCDPISEHNRLYWYRQTLGQGPEFLTYFQNEAQLEKSRLLSDRFSAERPKGSFSTLEIQRTEQGDSAMYLCASSIDRGPSPLHFGNGTRLTVT.

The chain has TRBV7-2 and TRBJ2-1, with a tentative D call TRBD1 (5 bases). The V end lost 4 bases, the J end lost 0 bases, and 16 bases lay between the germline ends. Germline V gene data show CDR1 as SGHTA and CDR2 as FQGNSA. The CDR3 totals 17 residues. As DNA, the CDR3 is TGTGCCAGCAGCTCCGGTAAGGGGCCTAGCTCCTACAATGAGCAGTTCTTC. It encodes CASSSGKGPSSYNEQFF. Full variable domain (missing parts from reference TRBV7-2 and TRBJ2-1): GAGVSQSPSNKVTEKGKDVELRCDPISGHTALYWYRQSLGQGLEFLIYFQGNSAPDKSGLPSDRFSAERTGGSVSTLTIQRTQQEDSAVYLCASSSGKGPSSYNEQFFGPGTRLTVL.

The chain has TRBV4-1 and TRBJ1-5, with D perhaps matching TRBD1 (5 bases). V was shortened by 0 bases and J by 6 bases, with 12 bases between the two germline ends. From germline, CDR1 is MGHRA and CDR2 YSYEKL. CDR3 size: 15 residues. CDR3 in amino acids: CASSQDKGYGQPQHF. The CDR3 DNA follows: TGCGCCAGCAGCCAAGATAAGGGGTACGGTCAGCCCCAGCATTTT.

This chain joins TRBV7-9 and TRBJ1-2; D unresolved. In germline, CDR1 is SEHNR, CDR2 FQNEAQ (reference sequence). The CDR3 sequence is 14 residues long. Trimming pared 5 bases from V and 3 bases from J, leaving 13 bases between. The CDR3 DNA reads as TGTGCCAGCAGCCTCGCCGGGTCTGACTATGGCTACACCTTC. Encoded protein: CASSLAGSDYGYTF.

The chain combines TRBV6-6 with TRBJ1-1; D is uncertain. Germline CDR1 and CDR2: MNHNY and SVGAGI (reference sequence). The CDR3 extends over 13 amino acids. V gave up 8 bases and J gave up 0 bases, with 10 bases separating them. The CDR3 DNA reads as TGTGCCAGCCTAAAAACGGTGAACACTGAAGCTTTCTTT. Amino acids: CASLKTVNTEAFF.

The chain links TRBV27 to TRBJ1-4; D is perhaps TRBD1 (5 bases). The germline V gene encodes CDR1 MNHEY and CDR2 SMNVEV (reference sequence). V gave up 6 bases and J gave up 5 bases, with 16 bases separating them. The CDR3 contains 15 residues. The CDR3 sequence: CASRPIGGFNEKLFF. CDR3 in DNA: TGTGCCAGCAGACCGATTGGGGGGTTCAATGAAAAACTGTTTTTT.

The DNA of the CDR3 is TGTGCTAGTGGTCCGGGACAGGGGGGAACCGGGGAGCTGTTTTTT. Protein product: CASGPGQGGTGELFF. The gene calls are TRBV12-5 and TRBJ2-2; 11 bases agree with TRBD1. V gave up 5 bases and J gave up 5 bases; unmatched junction bases: 4. Germline CDR1 is LGHNT and CDR2 is FRNRAP. The CDR3 has 15 amino acids.

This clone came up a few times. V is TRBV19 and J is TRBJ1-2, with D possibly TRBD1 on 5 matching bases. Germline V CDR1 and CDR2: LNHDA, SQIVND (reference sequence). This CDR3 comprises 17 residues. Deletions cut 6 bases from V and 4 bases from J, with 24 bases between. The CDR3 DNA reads TGTGCCAGTAGCCTCCCCGATCCAGGGACGGGGGTCTATGGCTACACCTTC. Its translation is CASSLPDPGTGVYGYTF.

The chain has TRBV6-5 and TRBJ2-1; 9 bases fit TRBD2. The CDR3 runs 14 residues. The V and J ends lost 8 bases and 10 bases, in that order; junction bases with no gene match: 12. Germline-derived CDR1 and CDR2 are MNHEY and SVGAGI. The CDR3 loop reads CASRGASGVKEQFF. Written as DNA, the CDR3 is TGTGCCAGCCGCGGGGCTAGCGGGGTGAAGGAGCAGTTCTTC.

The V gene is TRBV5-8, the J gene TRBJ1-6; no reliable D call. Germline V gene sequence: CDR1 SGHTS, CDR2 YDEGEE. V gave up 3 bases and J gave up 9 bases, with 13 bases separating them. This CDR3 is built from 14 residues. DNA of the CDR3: TGTGCCAGCAGCTCGAAGCGGAGGAGTTCACCCCTCCACTTT. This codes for CASSSKRRSSPLHF.

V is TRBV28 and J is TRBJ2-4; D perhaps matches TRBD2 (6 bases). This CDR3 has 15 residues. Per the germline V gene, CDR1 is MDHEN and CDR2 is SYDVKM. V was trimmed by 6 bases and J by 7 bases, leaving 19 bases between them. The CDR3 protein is CASSYPLEGRNIQYF. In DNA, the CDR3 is TGTGCCAGCAGCTACCCATTGGAGGGGAGGAACATTCAGTACTTC.